This TCR beta chain appears in the sequencing data of a study of human T cells and chemical hapten exposure. Study-wide context: Throughout the approximately 24-week study, diphenylcyclopropenone was applied weekly to the patients' scalps. Yields of TCR per sample differed, chiefly owing to small differences in pooled library volume. General study results and limits: Against controls, expanded TCRs gave rise to significantly more large CDR3 similarity clusters.

CDR3 length equals 15 residues. Trimming pared 4 bases from V and 1 base from J, leaving 9 bases between. Germline V lookup: CDR1 SGHRS, CDR2 YFSETQ. Sample time point: patch test 1, 2 weeks after DPC sensitization. Treatment indicated: therapeutic diphenylcyclopropenone sensitization with weekly scalp DPC. Each patch test followed a blood draw. TCRdb ran MiXCR on the RACE reads and lists one entry per CDR3 protein. This sample yields tens of thousands of distinct CDR3 sequences, of which around 10% are seen a single time; 4% to 5.5% belongs to the top ten. This clonotype was recorded at least ten times. As yet, its antigen is unknown.

This chain links TRBV5-1 with TRBJ2-6; D gene unclear. This clonotype originated in a woman aged 45 to 65 with alopecia areata. Some clones in this sample may be carry-over from other donors' samples. The sample in question was whole blood, obtained in connection with sensitization to the hapten diphenylcyclopropenone (DPC). The CDR3 protein is CASSPGGSGANVLTF. The CDR3 coding sequence is TGCGCCAGCAGCCCCGGTGGTTCTGGGGCCAACGTCCTGACTTTC.